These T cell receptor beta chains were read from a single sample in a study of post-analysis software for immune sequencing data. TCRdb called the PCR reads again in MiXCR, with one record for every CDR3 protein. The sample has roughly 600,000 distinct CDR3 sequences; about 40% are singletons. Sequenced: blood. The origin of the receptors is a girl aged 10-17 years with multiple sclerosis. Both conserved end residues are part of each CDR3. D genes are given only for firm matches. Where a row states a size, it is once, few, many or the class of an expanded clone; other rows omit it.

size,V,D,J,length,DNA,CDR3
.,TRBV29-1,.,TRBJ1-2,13,TGCAGCGTTGATCCGGGCCTTAGACGCGGCTACACCTTC,CSVDPGLRRGYTF
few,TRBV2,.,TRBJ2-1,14,TGTGCCAGCACCGGACTAGGGGGTTACAATGAGCAGTTCTTC,CASTGLGGYNEQFF
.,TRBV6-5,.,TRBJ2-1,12,TGTGCCAGCAGTTCCAGGGGGGCCGAGCAGTTCTTC,CASSSRGAEQFF
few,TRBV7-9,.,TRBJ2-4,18,TGTGCCAGCAGCTCCCAATCCTTTCGGCGAGGGCACAAAAACATTCAGTACTTC,CASSSQSFRRGHKNIQYF
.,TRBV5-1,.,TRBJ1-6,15,TGCGCCAGCAGCTTGGATTTGCAGAGTAATTCACCCCGCCACTTT,CASSLDLQSNSPRHF
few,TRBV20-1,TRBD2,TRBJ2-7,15,TGCAGTGCCTTTCCGACTAGCGGGGGACCCTACGAGCAGTACTTC,CSAFPTSGGPYEQYF
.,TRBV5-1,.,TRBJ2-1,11,TGCGCCAGCAGGGATAACAATGAGCAGTTCTTC,CASRDNNEQFF
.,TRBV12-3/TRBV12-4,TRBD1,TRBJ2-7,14,TGTGCCAGCAGCTCCCCGACAGGGAGCAACGAGCAGTACTTC,CASSSPTGSNEQYF
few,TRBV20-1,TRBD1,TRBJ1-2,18,TGCAGTGCTAGAGATCAAAATGGTGCTGACAGGGCGCACTATGGCTACACCTTC,CSARDQNGADRAHYGYTF
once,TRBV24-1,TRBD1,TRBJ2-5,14,TGTGCCACCTCTCCGGGACAGGGGCTGGGAGAGCAGTACTTC,CATSPGQGLGEQYF
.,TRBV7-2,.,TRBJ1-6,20,TGTGCCAGCAGCCCTGCGGCCGGGCAGGGGATAGGATCCTATAATTCACCCCTCCACTTT,CASSPAAGQGIGSYNSPLHF
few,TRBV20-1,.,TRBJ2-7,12,TGCAGTGCTAGTCTCAGCCGCTACGAGCAGTACTTC,CSASLSRYEQYF
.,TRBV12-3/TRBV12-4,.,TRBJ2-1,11,TGTGCCAGCAGTTTGGCCATTCGGCAGTTCTTC,CASSLAIRQFF
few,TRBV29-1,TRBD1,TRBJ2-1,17,TGCAGCGTTGAAGGGATCACCGGGACAGAATTCTACAATGAGCAGTTCTTC,CSVEGITGTEFYNEQFF
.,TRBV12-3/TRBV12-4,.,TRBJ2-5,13,TGTGCCAGCAGGGCTGGGGACCACGAGACCCAGTACTTC,CASRAGDHETQYF
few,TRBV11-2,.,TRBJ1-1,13,TGTGCCAGCACCTACGACAGAGACACTGAAGCTTTCTTT,CASTYDRDTEAFF
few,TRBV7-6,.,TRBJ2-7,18,TGTGCCAGCAGCTTAGAAATAGACGACCTAGGACAGCCATACGAGCAGTACTTC,CASSLEIDDLGQPYEQYF
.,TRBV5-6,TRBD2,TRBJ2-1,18,TGTGCCGGCACCATGTCTCCGGGACTAGCGGGAGGTCGGAATGAGCAGTTCTTC,CAGTMSPGLAGGRNEQFF
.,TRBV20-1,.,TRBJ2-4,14,TGCAGTGCTAGAGATTCAGGGGAGGAAAACATTCAGTACTTC,CSARDSGEENIQYF
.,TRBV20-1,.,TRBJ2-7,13,TGCAGTGCCAAGAAAGGGGATTCCTACGAGCAGTACTTC,CSAKKGDSYEQYF
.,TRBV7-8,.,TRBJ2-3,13,TGTGCCAGCAGCTTGGACCCCCCAGATACGCAGTATTTT,CASSLDPPDTQYF
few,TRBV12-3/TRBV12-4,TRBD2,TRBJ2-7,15,TGTGCCAGCAGTTTAGCCCTAGCGGGAAGCCACGAGCAGTACTTC,CASSLALAGSHEQYF
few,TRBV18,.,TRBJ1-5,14,TGTGCCAGCTCACCATCGGCCGGTGGTCAGCCCCAGCATTTT,CASSPSAGGQPQHF
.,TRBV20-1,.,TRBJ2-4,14,TGCAGTGCTAGAGTTGGGTTCCCCAAAAACATTCAGTACTTC,CSARVGFPKNIQYF
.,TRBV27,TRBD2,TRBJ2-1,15,TGTGCCAGCCTAGCGGGGGGGAGCTCCTACAATGAGCAGTTCTTC,CASLAGGSSYNEQFF
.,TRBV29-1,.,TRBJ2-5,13,TGCAGCGTGGGGGCTAGCGACCAAGAGACCCAGTACTTC,CSVGASDQETQYF
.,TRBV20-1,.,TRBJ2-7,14,TGCAGTGCTATTACGTCAGGGGTCGGGTACGAGCAGTACTTC,CSAITSGVGYEQYF
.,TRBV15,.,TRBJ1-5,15,TGTGCCACCAGCAGAGATGTGCAGGGGAATCAGCCCCAGCATTTT,CATSRDVQGNQPQHF
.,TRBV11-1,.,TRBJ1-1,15,TGTGCCAGCAGCTTTCTTACGGGGTTGAACACTGAAGCTTTCTTT,CASSFLTGLNTEAFF
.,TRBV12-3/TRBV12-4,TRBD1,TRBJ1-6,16,TGTGCCAGCAGGGCCGGGACAGGGTCGAGGGGTTCACCCCCCCACTTT,CASRAGTGSRGSPPHF
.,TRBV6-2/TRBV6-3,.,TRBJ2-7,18,TGTGCCAGCAGTTACTCCCTGGGAGGCAGGCTCTCCCTGTACGAGCAGTACTTC,CASSYSLGGRLSLYEQYF
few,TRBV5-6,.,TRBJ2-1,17,TGTGCCAGCAGCCCCACAGGGCTGCTAGCGGCAGGAACGAGTAAGTTCTTC,CASSPTGLLAAGTSKFF
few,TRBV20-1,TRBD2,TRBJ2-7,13,TGCAGTGCTAGGCTAGCGGGAGCCTACGAGCAGTACTTC,CSARLAGAYEQYF
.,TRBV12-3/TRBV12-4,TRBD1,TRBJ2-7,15,TGTGCCAGCAGTCCCGGGACAGGGTGGAATTACGAGCAGTACTTC,CASSPGTGWNYEQYF
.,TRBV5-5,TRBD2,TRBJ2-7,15,TGTGCCAGCAGCTTGGAGTTGGGACTAGCCTACGAGCAGTACTTC,CASSLELGLAYEQYF
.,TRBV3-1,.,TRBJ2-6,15,TGTGTCAGCAGCCAAAGGGGAGTGGGGGCCAACGTCCTGACTTTC,CVSSQRGVGANVLTF
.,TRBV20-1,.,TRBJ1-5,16,TGCAGTGCTAGTTATCAACCAGGGTTCCTCCATCAGCCCCAGCATTTT,CSASYQPGFLHQPQHF
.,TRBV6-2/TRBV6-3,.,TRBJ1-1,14,TGTGCCAGCAGACTAGATTTGGTAAACACTGAAGCTTTCTTT,CASRLDLVNTEAFF
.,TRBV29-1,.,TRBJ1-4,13,TGCAGCGTTGGCTCCTCCCCGAATGAAAAACTGTTTTTT,CSVGSSPNEKLFF
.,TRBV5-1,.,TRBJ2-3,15,TGCGCCAGCAGGGGGGAAAGGGCGAGCGCAGATACGCAGTATTTT,CASRGERASADTQYF
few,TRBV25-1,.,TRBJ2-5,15,TGTGCCAGCAGTGCGGGGACTCTACTTGGAGAGACCCAGTACTTC,CASSAGTLLGETQYF
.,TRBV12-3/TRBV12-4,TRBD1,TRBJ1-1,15,TGTGCCAGCAGCCGCAACAGGGGAATGAACACTGAAGCTTTCTTT,CASSRNRGMNTEAFF
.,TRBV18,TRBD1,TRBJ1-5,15,TGTGCCAGCTCACGGTCGACAGGGAGCAATCAGCCCCAGCATTTT,CASSRSTGSNQPQHF
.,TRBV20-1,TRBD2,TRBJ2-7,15,TGCAGTGCTAGACCTGGGACTAGACTCGAATACGAGCAGTACTTC,CSARPGTRLEYEQYF